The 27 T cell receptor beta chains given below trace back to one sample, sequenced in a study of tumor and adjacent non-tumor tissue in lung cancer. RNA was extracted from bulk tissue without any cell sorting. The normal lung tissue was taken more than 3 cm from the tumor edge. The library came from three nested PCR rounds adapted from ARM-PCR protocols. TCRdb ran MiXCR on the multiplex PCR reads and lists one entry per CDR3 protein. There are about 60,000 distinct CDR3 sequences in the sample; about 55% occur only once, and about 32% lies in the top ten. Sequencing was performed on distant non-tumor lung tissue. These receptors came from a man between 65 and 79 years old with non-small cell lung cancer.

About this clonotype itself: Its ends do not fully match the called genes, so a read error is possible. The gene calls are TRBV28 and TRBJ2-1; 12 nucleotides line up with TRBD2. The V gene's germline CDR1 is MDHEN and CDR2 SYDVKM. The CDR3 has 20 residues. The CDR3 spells CVSSVLGLSSGRGSYNEQFF. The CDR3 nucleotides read TGTGTCAGCAGCGTTTTAGGGTTGTCTAGCGGGAGGGGCTCCTACAATGAGCAGTTCTTC. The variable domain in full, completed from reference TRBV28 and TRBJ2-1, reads DVKVTQSSRYLVKRTGEKVFLECVQDMDHENMFWYRQDPGLGLRLIYFSYDVKMKEKGDIPEGYSVSREKKERFSLILESASTNQTSMYLCVSSVLGLSSGRGSYNEQFFGPGTRLTVL.

CDR3 sequence: CAILRGHGANVLTF. The CDR3 DNA reads TGTGCCATACTAAGGGGCCATGGGGCCAACGTCCTGACTTTC. The genes are TRBV6-1 and TRBJ2-6; D possibly corresponds to TRBD1 (5 bases). Trimming cost V 10 bases and J 3 bases, with 13 bases left between them. The CDR3 runs 14 residues. From germline, CDR1 is MNHNS and CDR2 SASEGT.

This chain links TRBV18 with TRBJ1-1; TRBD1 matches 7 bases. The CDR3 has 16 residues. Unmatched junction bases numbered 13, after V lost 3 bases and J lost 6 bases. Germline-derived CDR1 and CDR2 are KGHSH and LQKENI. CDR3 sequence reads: CASSPLSGQSSAEAFF. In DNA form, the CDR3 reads TGTGCCAGCTCACCTTTATCGGGACAGAGTAGCGCTGAAGCTTTCTTT.

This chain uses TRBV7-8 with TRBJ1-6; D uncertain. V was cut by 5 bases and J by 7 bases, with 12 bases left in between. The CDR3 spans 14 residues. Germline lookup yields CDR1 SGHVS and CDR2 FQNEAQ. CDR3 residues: CASSTTGQNSPLHF. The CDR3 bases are TGTGCCAGCAGCACCACCGGGCAGAATTCACCCCTCCACTTT.

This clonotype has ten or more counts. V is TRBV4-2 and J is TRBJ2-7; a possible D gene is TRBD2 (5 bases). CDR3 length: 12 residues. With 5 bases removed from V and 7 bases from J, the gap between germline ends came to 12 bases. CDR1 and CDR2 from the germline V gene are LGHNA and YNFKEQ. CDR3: CASSSGGFEQYF. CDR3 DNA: TGTGCCAGCAGCTCCGGAGGTTTTGAGCAGTACTTC.

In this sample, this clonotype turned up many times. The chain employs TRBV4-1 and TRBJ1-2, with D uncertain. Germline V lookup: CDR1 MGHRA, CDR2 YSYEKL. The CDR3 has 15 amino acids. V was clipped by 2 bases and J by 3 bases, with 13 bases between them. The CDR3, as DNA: TGCGCCAGCAGCCAAATGCACACCGGGTACTATGGCTACACCTTC. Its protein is CASSQMHTGYYGYTF.

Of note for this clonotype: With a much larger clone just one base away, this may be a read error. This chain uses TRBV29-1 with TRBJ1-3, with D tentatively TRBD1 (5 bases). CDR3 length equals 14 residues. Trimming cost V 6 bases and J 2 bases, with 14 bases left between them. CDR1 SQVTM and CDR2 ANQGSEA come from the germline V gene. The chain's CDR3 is CSVWTDRTGNTIYF. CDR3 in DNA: TGCAGCGTGTGGACCGACAGAACTGGAAACACCATATATTTT.

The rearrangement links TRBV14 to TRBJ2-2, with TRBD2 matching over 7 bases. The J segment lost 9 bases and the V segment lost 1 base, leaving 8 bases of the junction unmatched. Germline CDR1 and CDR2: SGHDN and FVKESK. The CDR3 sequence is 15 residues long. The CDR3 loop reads CASSQGLARVRELFF. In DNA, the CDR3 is TGTGCCAGCAGCCAAGGACTAGCAAGGGTCAGGGAGCTGTTTTTT.

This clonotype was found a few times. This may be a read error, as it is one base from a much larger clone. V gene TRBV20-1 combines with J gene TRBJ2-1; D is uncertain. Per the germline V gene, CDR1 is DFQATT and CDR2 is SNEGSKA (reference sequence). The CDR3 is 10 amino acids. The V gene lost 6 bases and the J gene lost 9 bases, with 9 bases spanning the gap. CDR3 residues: CSAQISEQFF. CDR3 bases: TGCAGTGCACAGATCAGTGAGCAGTTCTTC.

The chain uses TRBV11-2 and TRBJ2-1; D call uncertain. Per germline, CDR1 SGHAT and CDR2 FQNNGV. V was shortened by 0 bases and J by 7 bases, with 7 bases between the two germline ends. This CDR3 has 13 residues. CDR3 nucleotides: TGTGCCAGCAGCTTAGATCCCCTTAATGAGCAGTTCTTC. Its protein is CASSLDPLNEQFF.

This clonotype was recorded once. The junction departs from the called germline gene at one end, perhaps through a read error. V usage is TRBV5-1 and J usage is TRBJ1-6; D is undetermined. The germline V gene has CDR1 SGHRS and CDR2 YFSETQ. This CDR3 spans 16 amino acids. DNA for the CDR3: TGCGCCAGCAGCTTGAAAGGCCGGGAGTATAATTCACCCCCCCACTTT. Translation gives CASSLKGREYNSPPHF. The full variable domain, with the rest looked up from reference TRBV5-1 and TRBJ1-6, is KAGVTQTPRYLIKTRGQQVTLSCSPISGHRSVSWYQQTPGQGLQFLFEYFSETQRNKGNFPGRFSGRQFSNSRSEMNVSTLELGDSALYLCASSLKGREYNSPPHFGNGTRLTVT.

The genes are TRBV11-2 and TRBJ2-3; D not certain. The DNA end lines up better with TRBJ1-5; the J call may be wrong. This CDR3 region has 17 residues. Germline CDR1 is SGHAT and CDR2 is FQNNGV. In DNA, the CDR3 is TGTGCCAGCAGCTTCGCGGGCTACGGACCTAGCACAGATACGCAGCATTTT. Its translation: CASSFAGYGPSTDTQHF.

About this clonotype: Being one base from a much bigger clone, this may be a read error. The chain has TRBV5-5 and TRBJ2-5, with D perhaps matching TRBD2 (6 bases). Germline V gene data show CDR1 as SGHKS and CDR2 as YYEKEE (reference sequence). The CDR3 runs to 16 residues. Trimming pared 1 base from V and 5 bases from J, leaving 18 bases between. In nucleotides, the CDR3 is TGTGCCAGCAGCTTGAGTCGTGGGACTCGGGGGGAGACCCAGTACTTC. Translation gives CASSLSRGTRGETQYF. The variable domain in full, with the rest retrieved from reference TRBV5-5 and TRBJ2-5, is DAGVTQSPTHLIKTRGQQVTLRCSPISGHKSVSWYQQVLGQGPQFIFQYYEKEERGRGNFPDRFSARQFPNYSSELNVNALLLGDSALYLCASSLSRGTRGETQYFGPGTRLLVL.

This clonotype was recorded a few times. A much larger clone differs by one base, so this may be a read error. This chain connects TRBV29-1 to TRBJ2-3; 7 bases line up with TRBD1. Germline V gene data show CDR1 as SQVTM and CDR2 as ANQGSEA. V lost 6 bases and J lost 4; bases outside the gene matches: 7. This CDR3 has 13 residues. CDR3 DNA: TGCAGCGTCCACATGACAGGGCCAGATACGCAGTATTTT. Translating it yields CSVHMTGPDTQYF.

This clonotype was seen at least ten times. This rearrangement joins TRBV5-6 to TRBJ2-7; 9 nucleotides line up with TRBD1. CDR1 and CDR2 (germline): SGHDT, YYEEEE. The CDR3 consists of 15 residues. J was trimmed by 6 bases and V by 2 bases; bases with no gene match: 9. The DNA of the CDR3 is TGTGCCAGCAGCTTACAGGGGGCAAAGTTTTCCGAGCAGTACTTC. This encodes CASSLQGAKFSEQYF.

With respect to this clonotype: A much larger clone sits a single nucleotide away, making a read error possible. CDR3 protein: CASSPRTSFYNAQFF. The CDR3 DNA reads TGTGCCAGCAGTCCTCGGACATCTTTCTACAATGCGCAGTTCTTC. The chain employs TRBV28 and TRBJ2-1, with D tentatively TRBD1 (5 bases). This CDR3 comprises 15 residues. Germline V gene sequence: CDR1 MDHEN, CDR2 SYDVKM.

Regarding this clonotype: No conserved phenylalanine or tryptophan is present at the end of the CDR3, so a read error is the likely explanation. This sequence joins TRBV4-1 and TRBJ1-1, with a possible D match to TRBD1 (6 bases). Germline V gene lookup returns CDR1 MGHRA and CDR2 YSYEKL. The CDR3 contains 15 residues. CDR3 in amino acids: CASSQPFHRDTEAFV. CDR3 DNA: TGCGCCAGCAGCCAGCCGTTTCACAGGGACACTGAGGCTTTCGTT.

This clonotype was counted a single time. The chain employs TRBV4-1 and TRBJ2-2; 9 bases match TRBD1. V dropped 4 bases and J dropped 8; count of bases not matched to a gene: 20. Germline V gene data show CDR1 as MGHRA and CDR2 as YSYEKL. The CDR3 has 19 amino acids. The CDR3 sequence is CASSPNRDRARTNIGELFF. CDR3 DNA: TGCGCCAGCAGCCCAAACAGGGACAGGGCGCGCACAAACATAGGGGAGCTGTTTTTT.

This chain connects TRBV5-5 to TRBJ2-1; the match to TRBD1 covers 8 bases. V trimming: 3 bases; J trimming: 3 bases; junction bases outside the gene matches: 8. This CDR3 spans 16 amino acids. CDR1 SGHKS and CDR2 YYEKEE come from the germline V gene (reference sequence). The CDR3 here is CASSSLAGGSYNEQFF. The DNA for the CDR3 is TGTGCCAGCAGCTCTCTAGCAGGGGGCAGCTACAATGAGCAGTTCTTC.

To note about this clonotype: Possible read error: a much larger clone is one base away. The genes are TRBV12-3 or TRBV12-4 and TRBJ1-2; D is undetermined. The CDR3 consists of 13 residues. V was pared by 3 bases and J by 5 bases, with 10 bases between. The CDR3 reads CASSLTDVYGYTF. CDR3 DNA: TGTGCCAGCAGTTTGACGGACGTATATGGCTACACCTTC.

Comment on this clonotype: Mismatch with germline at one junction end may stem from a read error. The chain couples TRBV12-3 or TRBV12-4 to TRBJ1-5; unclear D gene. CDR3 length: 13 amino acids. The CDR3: CASSLTPNQLQDF. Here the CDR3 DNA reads TGTGCCAGCAGTTTGACTCCGAATCAGCTCCAGGATTTT.

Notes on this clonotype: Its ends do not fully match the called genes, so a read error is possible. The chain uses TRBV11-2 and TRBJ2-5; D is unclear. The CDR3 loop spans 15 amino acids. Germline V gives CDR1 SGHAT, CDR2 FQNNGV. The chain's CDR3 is CTSSLGRTNQETQYF. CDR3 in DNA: TGTACCAGCAGCTTAGGGCGGACCAACCAAGAGACCCAGTACTTC.

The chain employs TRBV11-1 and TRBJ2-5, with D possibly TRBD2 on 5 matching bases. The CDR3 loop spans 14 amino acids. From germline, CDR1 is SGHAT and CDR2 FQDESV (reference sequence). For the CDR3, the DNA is TGTGGCAACATCCGGGGTGATCCACAAGAGACCCAGTACTTC. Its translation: CGNIRGDPQETQYF.

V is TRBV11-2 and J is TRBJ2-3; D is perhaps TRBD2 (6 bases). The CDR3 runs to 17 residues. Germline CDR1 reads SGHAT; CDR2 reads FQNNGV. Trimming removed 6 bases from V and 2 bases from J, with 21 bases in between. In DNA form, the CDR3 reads TGTGCCAGCAGTTTAAGGACTACCCCTGGGCCCACAGATACGCAGTATTTT. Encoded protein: CASSLRTTPGPTDTQYF.

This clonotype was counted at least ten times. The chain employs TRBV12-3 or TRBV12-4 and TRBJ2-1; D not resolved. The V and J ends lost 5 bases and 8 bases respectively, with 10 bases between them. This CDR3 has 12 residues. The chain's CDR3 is CASSPWGHEQFF. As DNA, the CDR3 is TGTGCCAGCAGTCCATGGGGTCATGAGCAGTTCTTC.

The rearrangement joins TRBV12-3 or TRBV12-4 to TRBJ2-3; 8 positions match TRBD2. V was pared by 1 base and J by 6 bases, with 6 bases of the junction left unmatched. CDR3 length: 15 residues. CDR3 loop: CASSLGAGEPDTQYF. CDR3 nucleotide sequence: TGTGCCAGCAGTTTAGGAGCGGGAGAGCCGGATACGCAGTATTTT.

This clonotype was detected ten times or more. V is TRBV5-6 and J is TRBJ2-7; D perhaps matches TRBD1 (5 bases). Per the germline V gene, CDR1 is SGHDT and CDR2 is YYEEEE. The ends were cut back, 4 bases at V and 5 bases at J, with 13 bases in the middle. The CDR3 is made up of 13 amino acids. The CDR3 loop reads CASSGPWGNEQYF. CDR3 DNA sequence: TGTGCCAGCAGCGGACCCTGGGGCAACGAGCAGTACTTC. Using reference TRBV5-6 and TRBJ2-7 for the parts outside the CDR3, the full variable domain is DAGVTQSPTHLIKTRGQQVTLRCSPKSGHDTVSWYQQALGQGPQFIFQYYEEEERQRGNFPDRFSGHQFPNYSSELNVNALLLGDSALYLCASSGPWGNEQYFGPGTRLTVT.